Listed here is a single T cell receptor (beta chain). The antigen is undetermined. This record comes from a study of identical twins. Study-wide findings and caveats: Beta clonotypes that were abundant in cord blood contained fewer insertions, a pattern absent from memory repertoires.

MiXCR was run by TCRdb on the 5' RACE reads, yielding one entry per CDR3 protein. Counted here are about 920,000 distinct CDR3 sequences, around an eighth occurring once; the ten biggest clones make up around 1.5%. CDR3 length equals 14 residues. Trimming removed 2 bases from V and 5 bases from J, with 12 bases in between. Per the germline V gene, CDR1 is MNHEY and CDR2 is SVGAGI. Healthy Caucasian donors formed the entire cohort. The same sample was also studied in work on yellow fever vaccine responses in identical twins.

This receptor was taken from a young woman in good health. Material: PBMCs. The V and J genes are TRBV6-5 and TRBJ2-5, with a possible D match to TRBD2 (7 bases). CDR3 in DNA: TGTGCCAGCAGTTACGGGGGGGGCAGTGAGACCCAGTACTTC. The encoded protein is CASSYGGGSETQYF.